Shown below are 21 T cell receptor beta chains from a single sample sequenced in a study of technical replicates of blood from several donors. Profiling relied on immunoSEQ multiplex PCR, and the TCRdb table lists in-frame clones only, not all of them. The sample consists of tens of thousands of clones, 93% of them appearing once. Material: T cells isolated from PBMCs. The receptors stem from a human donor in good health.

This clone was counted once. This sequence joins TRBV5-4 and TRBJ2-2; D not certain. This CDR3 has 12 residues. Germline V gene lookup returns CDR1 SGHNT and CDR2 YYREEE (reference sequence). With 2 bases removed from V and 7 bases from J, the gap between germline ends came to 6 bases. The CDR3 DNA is TGTGCCAGCAGCTTTAGGAGCGGGGAGCTGTTTTTT. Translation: CASSFRSGELFF.

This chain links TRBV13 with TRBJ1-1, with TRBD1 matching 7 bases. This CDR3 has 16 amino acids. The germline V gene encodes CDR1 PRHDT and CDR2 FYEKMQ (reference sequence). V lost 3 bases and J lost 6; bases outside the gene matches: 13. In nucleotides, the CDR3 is TGTGCCAGCAGCTTGGATACGACAGGGTTGGAGGCTGAAGCTTTCTTT. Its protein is CASSLDTTGLEAEAFF.

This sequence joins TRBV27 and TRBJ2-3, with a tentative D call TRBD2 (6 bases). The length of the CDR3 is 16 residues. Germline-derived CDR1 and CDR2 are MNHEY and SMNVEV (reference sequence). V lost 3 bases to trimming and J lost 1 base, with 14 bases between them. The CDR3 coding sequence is TGTGCCAGCAGTTTGTACGGGCCGGGGGGCACAGATACGCAGTATTTT. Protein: CASSLYGPGGTDTQYF.

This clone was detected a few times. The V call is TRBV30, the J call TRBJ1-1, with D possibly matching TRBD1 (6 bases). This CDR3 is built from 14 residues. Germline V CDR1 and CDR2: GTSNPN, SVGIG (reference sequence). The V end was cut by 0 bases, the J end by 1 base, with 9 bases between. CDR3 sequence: CAWSVYRANTEAFF. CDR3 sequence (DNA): TGTGCCTGGAGTGTTTACAGGGCGAACACTGAAGCTTTCTTT.

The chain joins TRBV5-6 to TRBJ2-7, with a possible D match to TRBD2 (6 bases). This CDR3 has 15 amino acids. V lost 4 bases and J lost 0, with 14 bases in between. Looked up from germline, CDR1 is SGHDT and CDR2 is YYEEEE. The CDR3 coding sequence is TGTGCCAGCAGCCCCCCGGGGGTTGGCTCCTACGAGCAGTACTTC. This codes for CASSPPGVGSYEQYF.

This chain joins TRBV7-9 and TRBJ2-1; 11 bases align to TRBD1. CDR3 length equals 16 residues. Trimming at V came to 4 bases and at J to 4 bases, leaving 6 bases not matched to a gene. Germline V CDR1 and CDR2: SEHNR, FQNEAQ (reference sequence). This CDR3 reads CASSSPGTGGYNEQFF. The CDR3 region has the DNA TGTGCCAGCAGCTCCCCCGGGACAGGGGGTTACAATGAGCAGTTCTTC.

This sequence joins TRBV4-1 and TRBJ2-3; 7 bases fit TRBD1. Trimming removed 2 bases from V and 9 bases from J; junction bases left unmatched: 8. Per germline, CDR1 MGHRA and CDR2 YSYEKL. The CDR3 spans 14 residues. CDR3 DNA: TGCGCCAGCAGCCAATTGACAGGGTCCGCCACGCAGTATTTT. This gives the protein CASSQLTGSATQYF.

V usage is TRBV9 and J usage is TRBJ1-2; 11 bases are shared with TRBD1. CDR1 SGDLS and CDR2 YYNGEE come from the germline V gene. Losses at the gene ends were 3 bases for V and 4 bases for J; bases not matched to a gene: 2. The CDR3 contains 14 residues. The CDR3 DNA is TGTGCCAGCAGCGCCGGGACAGGGGGCTATGGCTACACCTTC. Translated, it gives CASSAGTGGYGYTF.

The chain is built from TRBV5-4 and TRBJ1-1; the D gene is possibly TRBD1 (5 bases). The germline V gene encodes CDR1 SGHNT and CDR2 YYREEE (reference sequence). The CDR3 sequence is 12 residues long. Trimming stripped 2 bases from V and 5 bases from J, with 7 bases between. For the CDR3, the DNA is TGTGCCAGCAGCTTTAGGGGTACTGAAGCTTTCTTT. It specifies CASSFRGTEAFF.

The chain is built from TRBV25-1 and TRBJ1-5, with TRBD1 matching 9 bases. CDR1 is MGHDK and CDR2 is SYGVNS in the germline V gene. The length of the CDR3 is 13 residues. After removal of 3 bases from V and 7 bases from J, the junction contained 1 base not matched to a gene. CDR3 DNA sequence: TGTGCCAGCAGTGACACAGGGGGCCAGCCCCAGCATTTT. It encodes CASSDTGGQPQHF.

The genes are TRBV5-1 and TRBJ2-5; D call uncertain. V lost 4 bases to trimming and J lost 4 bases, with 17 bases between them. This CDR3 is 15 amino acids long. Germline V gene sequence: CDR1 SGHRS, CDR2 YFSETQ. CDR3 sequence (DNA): TGCGCCAGCAGCCCCCTAGGCCTGAGAGTAGAGACCCAGTACTTC. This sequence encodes CASSPLGLRVETQYF. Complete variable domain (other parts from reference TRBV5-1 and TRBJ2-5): KAGVTQTPRYLIKTRGQQVTLSCSPISGHRSVSWYQQTPGQGLQFLFEYFSETQRNKGNFPGRFSGRQFSNSRSEMNVSTLELGDSALYLCASSPLGLRVETQYFGPGTRLLVL.

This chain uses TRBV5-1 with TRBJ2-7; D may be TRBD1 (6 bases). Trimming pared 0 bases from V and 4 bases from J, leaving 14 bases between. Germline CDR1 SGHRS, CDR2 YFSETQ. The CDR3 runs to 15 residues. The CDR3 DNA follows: TGCGCCAGCAGCTTGGGGGGGACAAGTCAATACGAGCAGTACTTC. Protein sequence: CASSLGGTSQYEQYF.

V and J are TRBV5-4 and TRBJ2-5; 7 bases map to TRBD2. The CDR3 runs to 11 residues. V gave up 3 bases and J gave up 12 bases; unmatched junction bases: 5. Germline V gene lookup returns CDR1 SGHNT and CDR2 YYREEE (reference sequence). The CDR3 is CASSSGRVEYF. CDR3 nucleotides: TGTGCCAGCAGCTCTGGGAGGGTGGAGTACTTC.

CDR3 DNA sequence: TGTGCCAGCAGTGAATATAGCGGGAGTAACAATGAGCAGTTCTTC. It translates to CASSEYSGSNNEQFF. The V call is TRBV6-1, the J call TRBJ2-1, with 9 bases aligning to TRBD2. The CDR3 sequence is 15 residues long. Per germline, CDR1 MNHNS and CDR2 SASEGT. J lost 5 bases, V lost 2 bases, and 4 bases had no gene match.

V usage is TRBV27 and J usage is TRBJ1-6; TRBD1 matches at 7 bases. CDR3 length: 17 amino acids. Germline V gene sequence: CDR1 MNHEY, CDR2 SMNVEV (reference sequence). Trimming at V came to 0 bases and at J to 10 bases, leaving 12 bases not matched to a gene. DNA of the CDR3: TGTGCCAGCAGTTTATCGATAGGGGGGACAGTGAAGTCACCCCTCCACTTT. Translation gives CASSLSIGGTVKSPLHF.

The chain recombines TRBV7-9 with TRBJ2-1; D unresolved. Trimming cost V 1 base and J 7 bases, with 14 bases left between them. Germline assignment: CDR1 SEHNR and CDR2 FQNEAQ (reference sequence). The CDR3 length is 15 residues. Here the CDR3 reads CASSLGQVVGNEQFF. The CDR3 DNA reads TGTGCCAGCAGCTTAGGGCAGGTGGTTGGAAATGAGCAGTTCTTC. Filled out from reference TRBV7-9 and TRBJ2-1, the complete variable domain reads DTGVSQNPRHKITKRGQNVTFRCDPISEHNRLYWYRQTLGQGPEFLTYFQNEAQLEKSRLLSDRFSAERPKGSFSTLEIQRTEQGDSAMYLCASSLGQVVGNEQFFGPGTRLTVL.

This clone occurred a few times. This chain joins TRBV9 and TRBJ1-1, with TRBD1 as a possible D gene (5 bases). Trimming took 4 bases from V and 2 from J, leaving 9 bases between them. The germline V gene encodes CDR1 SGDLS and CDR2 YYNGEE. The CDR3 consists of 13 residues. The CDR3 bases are TGTGCCAGCAGCCCGACAGCTAACACTGAAGCTTTCTTT. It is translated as CASSPTANTEAFF.

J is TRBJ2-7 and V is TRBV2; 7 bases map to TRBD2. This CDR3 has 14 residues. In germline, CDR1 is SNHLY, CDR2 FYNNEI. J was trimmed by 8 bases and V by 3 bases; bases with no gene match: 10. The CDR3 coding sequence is TGTGCCAGCAGTGAGGGAGGGAGGGCAATCCAGCAGTACTTC. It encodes CASSEGGRAIQQYF.

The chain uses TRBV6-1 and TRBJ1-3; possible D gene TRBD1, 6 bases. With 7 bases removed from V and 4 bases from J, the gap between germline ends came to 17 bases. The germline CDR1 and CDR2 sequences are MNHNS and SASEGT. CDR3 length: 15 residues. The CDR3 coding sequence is TGTGCCAGCATCTTTGGCCCAGGGGAGGGAAACACCATATATTTT. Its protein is CASIFGPGEGNTIYF.

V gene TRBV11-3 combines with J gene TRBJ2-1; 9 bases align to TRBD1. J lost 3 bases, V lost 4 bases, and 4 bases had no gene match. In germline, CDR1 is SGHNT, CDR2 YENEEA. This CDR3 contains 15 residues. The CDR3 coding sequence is TGTGCCAGCAGCTCTGGACAGGGGAACTACAATGAGCAGTTCTTC. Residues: CASSSGQGNYNEQFF.

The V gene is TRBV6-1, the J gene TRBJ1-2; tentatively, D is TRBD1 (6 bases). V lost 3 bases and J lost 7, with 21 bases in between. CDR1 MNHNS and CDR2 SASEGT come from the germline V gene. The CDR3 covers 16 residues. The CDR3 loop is CASSDIRDTLLGGYTF. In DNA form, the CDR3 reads TGTGCCAGCAGTGACATAAGGGACACCCTGCTGGGTGGCTACACCTTC.